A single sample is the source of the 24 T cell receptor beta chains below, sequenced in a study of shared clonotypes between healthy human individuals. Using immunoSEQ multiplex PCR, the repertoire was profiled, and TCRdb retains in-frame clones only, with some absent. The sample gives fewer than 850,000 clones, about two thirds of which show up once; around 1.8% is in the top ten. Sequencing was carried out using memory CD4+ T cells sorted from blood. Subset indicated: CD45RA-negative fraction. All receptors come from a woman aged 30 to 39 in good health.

The DNA of the CDR3 is TGTGCCAGCAGTTCCATGGATACGCAGTATTTT. Protein product: CASSSMDTQYF. This chain connects TRBV28 to TRBJ2-3; no firm D call. Germline V lookup: CDR1 MDHEN, CDR2 SYDVKM. V gave up 4 bases and J gave up 6 bases, with 5 bases separating them. This CDR3 spans 11 amino acids.

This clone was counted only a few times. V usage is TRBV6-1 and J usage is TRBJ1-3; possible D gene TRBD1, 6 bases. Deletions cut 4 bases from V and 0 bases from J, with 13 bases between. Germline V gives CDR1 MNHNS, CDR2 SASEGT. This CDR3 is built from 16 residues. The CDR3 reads CASSGSGALSGNTIYF. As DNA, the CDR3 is TGTGCCAGCAGTGGGTCAGGGGCACTCTCTGGAAACACCATATATTTT.

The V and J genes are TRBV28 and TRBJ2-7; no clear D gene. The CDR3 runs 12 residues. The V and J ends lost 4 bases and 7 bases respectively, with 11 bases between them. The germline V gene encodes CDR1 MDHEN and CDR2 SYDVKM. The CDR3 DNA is TGTGCCAGCAGTTGGACGGACGGGGAGCAGTACTTC. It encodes CASSWTDGEQYF.

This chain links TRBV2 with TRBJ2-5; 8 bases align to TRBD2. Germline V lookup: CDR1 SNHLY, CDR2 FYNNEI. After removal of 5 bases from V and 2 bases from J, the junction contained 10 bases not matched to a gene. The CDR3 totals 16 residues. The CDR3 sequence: CASSTWGSGIQETQYF. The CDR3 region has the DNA TGTGCCAGCAGTACGTGGGGTAGCGGGATTCAAGAGACCCAGTACTTC.

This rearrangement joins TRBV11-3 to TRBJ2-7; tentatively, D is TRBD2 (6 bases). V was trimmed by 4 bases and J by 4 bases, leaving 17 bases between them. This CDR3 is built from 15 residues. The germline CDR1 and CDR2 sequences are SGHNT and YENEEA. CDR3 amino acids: CASSSSLGGGYEQYF. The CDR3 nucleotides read TGTGCCAGCAGCTCCTCCTTGGGCGGAGGGTACGAGCAGTACTTC.

CDR3 region: CATIKGGYGNTEAFF. The DNA of the CDR3 is TGTGCCACCATAAAGGGGGGGTACGGGAACACTGAAGCTTTCTTT. The rearrangement links TRBV6-5 to TRBJ1-1; D is possibly TRBD1 (6 bases). V was trimmed by 10 bases and J by 1 base, leaving 19 bases between them. This CDR3 region has 15 residues. From germline, CDR1 is MNHEY and CDR2 SVGAGI.

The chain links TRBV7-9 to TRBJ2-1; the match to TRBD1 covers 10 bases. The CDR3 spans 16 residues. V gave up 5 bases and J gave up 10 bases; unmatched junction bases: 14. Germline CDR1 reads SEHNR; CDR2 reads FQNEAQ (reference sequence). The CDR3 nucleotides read TGTGCCAGCAGCCCCACGCAGACAGGGGGCGCGGACGAGCAGTTCTTC. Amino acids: CASSPTQTGGADEQFF.

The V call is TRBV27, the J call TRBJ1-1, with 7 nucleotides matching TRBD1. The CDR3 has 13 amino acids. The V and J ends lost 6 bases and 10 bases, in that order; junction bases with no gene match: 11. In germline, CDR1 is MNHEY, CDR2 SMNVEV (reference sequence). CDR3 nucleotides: TGTGCCAGCAGGGGGACAGCGAACCTTCGAGCTTTCTTT. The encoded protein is CASRGTANLRAFF.

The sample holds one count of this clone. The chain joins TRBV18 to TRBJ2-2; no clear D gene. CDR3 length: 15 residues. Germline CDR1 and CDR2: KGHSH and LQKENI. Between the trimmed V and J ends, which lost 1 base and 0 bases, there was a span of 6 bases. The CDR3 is CASSPQGSNTGELFF. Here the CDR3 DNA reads TGTGCCAGCTCACCACAGGGTTCGAACACCGGGGAGCTGTTTTTT.

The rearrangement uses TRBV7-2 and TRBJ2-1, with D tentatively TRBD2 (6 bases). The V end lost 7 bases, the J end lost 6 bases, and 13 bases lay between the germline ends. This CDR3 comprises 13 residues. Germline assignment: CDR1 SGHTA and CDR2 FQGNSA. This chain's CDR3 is CASTTDSGNEQFF. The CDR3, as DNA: TGTGCCAGCACCACAGATAGCGGCAATGAGCAGTTCTTC. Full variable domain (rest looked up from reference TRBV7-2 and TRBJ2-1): GAGVSQSPSNKVTEKGKDVELRCDPISGHTALYWYRQSLGQGLEFLIYFQGNSAPDKSGLPSDRFSAERTGGSVSTLTIQRTQQEDSAVYLCASTTDSGNEQFFGPGTRLTVL.

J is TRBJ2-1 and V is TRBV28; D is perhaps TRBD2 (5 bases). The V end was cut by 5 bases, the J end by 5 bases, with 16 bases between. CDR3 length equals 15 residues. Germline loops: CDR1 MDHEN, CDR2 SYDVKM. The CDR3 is CASSAFGDRNNEQFF. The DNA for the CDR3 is TGTGCCAGCAGTGCCTTCGGGGATAGGAACAATGAGCAGTTCTTC.

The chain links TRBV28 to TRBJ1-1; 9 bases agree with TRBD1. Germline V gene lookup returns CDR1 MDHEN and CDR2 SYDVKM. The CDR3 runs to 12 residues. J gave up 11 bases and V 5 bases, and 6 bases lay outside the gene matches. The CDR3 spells CASSGTGFHAFF. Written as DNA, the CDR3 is TGTGCCAGCAGTGGGACAGGGTTCCATGCTTTCTTT.

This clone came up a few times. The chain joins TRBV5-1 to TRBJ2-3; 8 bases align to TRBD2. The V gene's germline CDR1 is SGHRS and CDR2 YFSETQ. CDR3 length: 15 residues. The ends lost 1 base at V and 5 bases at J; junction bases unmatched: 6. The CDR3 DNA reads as TGCGCCAGCAGCTTGACAGCGGGAGTTGGAGATACGCAGTATTTT. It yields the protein CASSLTAGVGDTQYF.

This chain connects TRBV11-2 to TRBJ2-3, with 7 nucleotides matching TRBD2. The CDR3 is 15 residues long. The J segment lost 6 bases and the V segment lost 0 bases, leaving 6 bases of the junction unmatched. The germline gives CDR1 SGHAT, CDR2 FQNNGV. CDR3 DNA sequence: TGTGCCAGCAGCTTAGACCGAGCGGGAAGTGATACGCAGTATTTT. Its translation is CASSLDRAGSDTQYF.

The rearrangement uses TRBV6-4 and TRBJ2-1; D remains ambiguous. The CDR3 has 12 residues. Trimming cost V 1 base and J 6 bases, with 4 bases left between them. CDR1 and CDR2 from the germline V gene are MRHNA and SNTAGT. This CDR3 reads CASSDLGNEQFF. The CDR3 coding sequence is TGTGCCAGCAGTGACTTGGGCAATGAGCAGTTCTTC.

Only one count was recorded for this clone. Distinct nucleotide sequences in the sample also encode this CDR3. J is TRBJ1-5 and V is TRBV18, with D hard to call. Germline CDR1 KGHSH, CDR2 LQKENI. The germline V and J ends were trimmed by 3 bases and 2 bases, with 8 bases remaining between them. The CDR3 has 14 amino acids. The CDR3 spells CASSPSRGNQPQHF. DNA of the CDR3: TGTGCCAGCTCACCCAGTAGGGGCAATCAGCCCCAGCATTTT.

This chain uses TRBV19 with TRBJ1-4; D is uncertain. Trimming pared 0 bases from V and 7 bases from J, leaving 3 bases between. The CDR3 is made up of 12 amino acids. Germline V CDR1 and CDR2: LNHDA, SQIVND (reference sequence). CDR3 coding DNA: TGTGCCAGTAGTATAGACGGTGAAAAACTGTTTTTT. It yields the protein CASSIDGEKLFF.

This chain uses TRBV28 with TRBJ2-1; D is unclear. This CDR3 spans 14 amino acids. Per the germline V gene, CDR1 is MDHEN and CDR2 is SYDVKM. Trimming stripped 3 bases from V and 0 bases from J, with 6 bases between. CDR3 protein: CASSFESSYNEQFF. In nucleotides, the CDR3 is TGTGCCAGCAGTTTCGAGAGCTCCTACAATGAGCAGTTCTTC.

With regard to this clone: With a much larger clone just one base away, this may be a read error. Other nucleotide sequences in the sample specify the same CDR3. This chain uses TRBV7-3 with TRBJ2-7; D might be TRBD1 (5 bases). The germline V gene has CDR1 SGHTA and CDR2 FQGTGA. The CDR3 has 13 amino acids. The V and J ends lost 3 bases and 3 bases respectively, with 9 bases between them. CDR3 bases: TGTGCCAGCAGCTTCGACAGTAACTACGAGCAGTACTTC. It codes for CASSFDSNYEQYF.

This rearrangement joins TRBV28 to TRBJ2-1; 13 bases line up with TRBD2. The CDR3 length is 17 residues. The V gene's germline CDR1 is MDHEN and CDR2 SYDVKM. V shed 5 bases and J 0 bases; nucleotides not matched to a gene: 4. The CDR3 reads CASSGLAGVSSYNEQFF. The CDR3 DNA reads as TGTGCCAGCAGTGGACTAGCGGGAGTGTCCTCCTACAATGAGCAGTTCTTC.

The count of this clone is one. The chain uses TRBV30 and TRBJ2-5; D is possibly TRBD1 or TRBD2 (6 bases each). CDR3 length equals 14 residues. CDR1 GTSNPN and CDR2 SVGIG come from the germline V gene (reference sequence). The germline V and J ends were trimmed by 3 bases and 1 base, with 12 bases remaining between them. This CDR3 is CAWSLGGSQETQYF. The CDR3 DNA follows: TGTGCCTGGAGCCTAGGGGGGTCCCAAGAGACCCAGTACTTC.

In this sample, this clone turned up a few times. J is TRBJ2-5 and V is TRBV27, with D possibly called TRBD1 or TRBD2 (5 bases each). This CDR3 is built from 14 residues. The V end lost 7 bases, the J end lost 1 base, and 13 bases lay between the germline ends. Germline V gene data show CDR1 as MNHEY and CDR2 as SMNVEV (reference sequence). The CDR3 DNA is TGTGCCAGCATGCCCGGGACCCTCCAAGAGACCCAGTACTTC. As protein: CASMPGTLQETQYF.

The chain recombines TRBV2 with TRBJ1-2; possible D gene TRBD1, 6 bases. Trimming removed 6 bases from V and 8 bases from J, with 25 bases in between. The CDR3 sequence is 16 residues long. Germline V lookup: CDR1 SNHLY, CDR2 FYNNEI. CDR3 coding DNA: TGTGCCAGCAGGAGGGAGCTGATTGGGGGGCCCATCGGCTACACCTTC. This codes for CASRRELIGGPIGYTF.

CDR3 coding DNA: TGTGCCAGCAGCCAACCCCCCCACTACAATGAGCAGTTCTTC. Translated, it gives CASSQPPHYNEQFF. This chain uses TRBV28 with TRBJ2-1; the D is unclear. CDR1 and CDR2 from the germline V gene are MDHEN and SYDVKM. The CDR3 has 14 amino acids. With 6 bases removed from V and 3 bases from J, the gap between germline ends came to 12 bases.